The T cell receptor beta chain described here comes from a study of beta chain features in type 1 diabetes. The CDR3 loop spans 16 amino acids. Germline V CDR1 and CDR2: SEHNR, FQNEAQ (reference sequence). V gave up 5 bases and J gave up 2 bases; unmatched junction bases: 11. What was sequenced were expressed TCRB transcripts, since all of the isolated RNA had been reverse transcribed. Assay used: immunoSEQ multiplex PCR; TCRdb lists only in-frame clones, some missing. The sample holds roughly 230,000 clones, 7.5% to 10% seen once. This clone was picked up a small number of times. This TCR derives from a woman under 30 in good health. V and J are TRBV7-9 and TRBJ1-2, with 7 bases matching TRBD1. The sample taken for sequencing was naive CD4+ T cells from blood. In nucleotides, the CDR3 is TGTGCCAGCAGCGCAGGACAGGCTGTATCCAACTATGGCTACACCTTC. Translating gives CASSAGQAVSNYGYTF.